The rows below give T cell receptor beta chains drawn from one sample of a study of cytomegalovirus exposure and HLA in healthy donors. Measured with immunoSEQ multiplex PCR; TCRdb has only the in-frame clones, and not every one. The table has about 160,000 clones, approximately 80% seen once. Material for sequencing was PBMCs. Every receptor here comes from a man younger than 35 in good health and CMV-seropositive. The CDR3 runs from the conserved cysteine through the conserved F or W. The D gene is left open where the match is weak. Some rows mark clone size as missing; the rest say once, few, many or name a class of expanded clone.

>TRBJ1-3|NA|NA|TRBV7-2
CASSLVSGNTIYF
TGTGCCAGCAGCTTAGTATCTGGAAACACCATATATTTT
>TRBJ2-3|NA|NA|TRBV9
CASSVRADTQYF
TGTGCCAGCAGCGTGAGGGCAGATACGCAGTATTTT
>TRBJ2-1|NA|NA|TRBV6-6
CASSSGGELDEQFF
TGTGCCAGCAGTTCCGGAGGGGAGCTCGATGAGCAGTTCTTC
>TRBJ2-7|NA|NA|TRBV5-5
CASSLGSGSYEQYF
TGTGCCAGCAGCTTGGGGTCGGGCTCCTACGAGCAGTACTTC
>TRBJ2-1|NA|TRBD2|TRBV7-2
CASSLFGNSGGAVYEQFF
TGTGCCAGCAGCTTATTTGGTAACTCCGGGGGGGCCGTGTATGAGCAGTTCTTC
>TRBJ1-1|NA|NA|TRBV7-3
CASSFDGGLNTEAFF
TGTGCCAGCAGCTTTGATGGGGGGTTGAACACTGAAGCTTTCTTT
>TRBJ2-2|NA|TRBD1|TRBV7-9
CASSPLGTENTGELFF
TGTGCCAGCAGCCCCCTCGGGACAGAGAACACCGGGGAGCTGTTTTTT
>TRBJ1-6|NA|NA|TRBV6-1
CASSEQGRRASPLHF
TGTGCCAGCAGTGAACAGGGGCGGCGGGCTTCACCCCTCCACTTT
>TRBJ1-2|NA|TRBD1|TRBV10-1
CASSESLDGQGASGYTF
TGCGCCAGCAGTGAGTCGTTAGACGGACAGGGGGCAAGTGGCTACACCTTC
>TRBJ1-5|NA|NA|TRBV27
CASSLWQGSNQPQHF
TGTGCCAGCAGTTTATGGCAGGGAAGCAATCAGCCCCAGCATTTT
>TRBJ2-1|NA|TRBD2|TRBV27
CASIPSGRAAYNEQFF
TGTGCCAGCATCCCTAGCGGGAGGGCCGCGTACAATGAGCAGTTCTTC
>TRBJ1-4|NA|NA|TRBV7-2
CASSLSVSTNEKLFF
TGTGCCAGCAGCTTATCCGTCTCAACTAATGAAAAACTGTTTTTT
>TRBJ2-5|NA|NA|TRBV29-1
CSAKPTGLETQYF
TGCAGCGCCAAACCCACAGGGCTGGAGACCCAGTACTTC
>TRBJ2-3|NA|TRBD2|TRBV7-9
CASSLGGLAGGISDTQYF
TGTGCCAGCAGCTTAGGGGGACTAGCGGGAGGGATATCAGATACGCAGTATTTT
>TRBJ1-5|once|TRBD1|TRBV13
CASSLGRSGTGVNQPQHF
TGTGCCAGCAGCTTAGGAAGATCTGGGACAGGAGTCAATCAGCCCCAGCATTTT
>TRBJ1-2|NA|TRBD1|TRBV19
CASSTPRQGTYGYTF
TGTGCCAGTAGTACACCCCGACAGGGAACCTATGGCTACACCTTC
>TRBJ1-2|NA|TRBD1|TRBV2
CASSLGQINYGYTF
TGTGCCAGCAGCCTGGGACAGATTAACTATGGCTACACCTTC
>TRBJ2-2|NA|NA|TRBV11-3
CASSLVSGGELFF
TGTGCCAGCAGCTTAGTCTCCGGCGGGGAGCTGTTTTTT
>TRBJ2-3|few|NA|TRBV2
CASSEGQSVDTQYF
TGTGCCAGCAGTGAAGGGCAGTCAGTGGATACGCAGTATTTT
>TRBJ2-4|NA|TRBD2|TRBV5-1
CASSLLPTSSDKNIQYF
TGCGCCAGCAGCCTCTTGCCGACTAGCTCTGACAAAAACATTCAGTACTTC
>TRBJ1-1|few|TRBD1|TRBV2
CASRLTGGGTEAFF
TGTGCCAGCAGACTTACAGGGGGGGGCACTGAAGCTTTCTTT
>TRBJ1-6|NA|NA|TRBV30
CAWSGSGDGSPLHF
TGTGCCTGGAGCGGTTCAGGGGACGGTTCACCCCTCCACTTT